Sequencing of this T cell receptor (beta chain) was carried out in a study of blood T cells in healthy people across ages. The total RNA that was extracted per sample amounted to at least 5.5 micrograms. Points from the study as a whole: It was held that diversity estimates obtained from one million T cells represented underestimates.

It was with a sample-barcoded 5' primer and a J-beta primer mix that a second PCR of about 6 to 12 cycles was run. All cDNA molecules were each tagged by a template-switch adaptor with 12 random nucleotides. All samples gave at least 2.5 million CDR3-containing paired-end reads. MiXCR, run by TCRdb on the 5' RACE reads, gives a single entry per CDR3 protein. The sample consists of 1,500,000 or so distinct CDR3 sequences, 45% to 70% of them appearing once. Concerning this clonotype itself: Antigen unknown.

This receptor was taken from a man between 18 and 29 years old in good health. The sample taken for sequencing was blood.

The chain's CDR3 is CSAREGDRDREKLFF. In nucleotides, the CDR3 is TGCAGTGCTAGAGAAGGGGACAGGGATCGGGAAAAACTGTTTTTT. The chain combines TRBV20-1 with TRBJ1-4, with 9 bases aligning to TRBD1. Germline V gene sequence: CDR1 DFQATT, CDR2 SNEGSKA (reference sequence). V dropped 0 bases and J dropped 8; count of bases not matched to a gene: 7. The CDR3 spans 15 residues.